At least ten counts were recorded for the clone carrying this T cell receptor (beta chain). In the library, individual cDNA molecules carried attached unique molecular identifiers. MiXCR was run by TCRdb on the 5' RACE reads, yielding one entry per CDR3 protein. The table includes about 62,000 distinct CDR3 sequences, almost 9.5% detected once. The source of the sample is a study of early T cells in non-severe SARS-CoV-2 infection. Germline V gives CDR1 SGHNT, CDR2 YENEEA. The CDR3 consists of 16 residues. V dropped 1 base and J dropped 2 bases, with 11 bases sitting between them. Sequenced: whole blood. The chain has TRBV11-3 and TRBJ1-4; weak D call: TRBD1 (6 bases). This TCR derives from an adult who was a healthcare worker with PCR-confirmed SARS-CoV-2 infection or an uninfected control (not recorded which). CDR3 in DNA: TGTGCCAGCAGCTTAGCCAGGGGCTCTACTAATGAAAAACTGTTTTTT. Translation gives CASSLARGSTNEKLFF.